These 19 T cell receptor beta chains were all obtained from the same sample, sequenced in a study of OX40 agonist ivuxolimab in advanced cancers. Profiling relied on immunoSEQ multiplex PCR, and the TCRdb table lists in-frame clones only, not all of them. Of over 50,000 clones listed, roughly four fifths were seen once; the top ten hold 0.7%. Sequencing used CD4+ or CD8+ T cells sorted from blood, obtained in a trial of the OX40 agonist ivuxolimab. These receptors all stem from an adult with an advanced solid tumor such as melanoma, head and neck, liver or kidney cancer.

The rearrangement links TRBV7-9 to TRBJ2-1, with TRBD1 matching 8 bases. The CDR3 has 16 amino acids. V lost 5 bases to trimming and J lost 3 bases; unmatched junction nucleotides: 9. Per germline, CDR1 SEHNR and CDR2 FQNEAQ (reference sequence). CDR3 sequence (DNA): TGTGCCAGCAGCCCTGGACAGGGATTGATCTACAATGAGCAGTTCTTC. Translated, it gives CASSPGQGLIYNEQFF. The full variable domain, its missing parts supplied by reference TRBV7-9 and TRBJ2-1, is DTGVSQNPRHKITKRGQNVTFRCDPISEHNRLYWYRQTLGQGPEFLTYFQNEAQLEKSRLLSDRFSAERPKGSFSTLEIQRTEQGDSAMYLCASSPGQGLIYNEQFFGPGTRLTVL.

This chain uses TRBV5-6 with TRBJ1-1; a weak D match, TRBD1 (5 bases). Trimming took 1 base from V and 13 from J, leaving 20 bases between them. Germline V gene lookup returns CDR1 SGHDT and CDR2 YYEEEE. This CDR3 region has 14 residues. CDR3 sequence reads: CASSLQSLRGRLFF. The DNA of the CDR3 is TGTGCCAGCAGCTTGCAGAGTCTGAGGGGTCGCCTTTTCTTT.

For the CDR3, the DNA is TGTGCCAGCAGCGTTGGGGCGTTATACGAGCAGTACTTC. Amino acid sequence: CASSVGALYEQYF. The genes are TRBV9 and TRBJ2-7; possibly TRBD1 for D (5 bases). The CDR3 spans 13 residues. Germline values: CDR1 SGDLS, CDR2 YYNGEE. V gave up 2 bases and J gave up 4 bases, with 10 bases separating them.

The rearrangement uses TRBV7-6 and TRBJ1-1, with a weak D call TRBD1 (5 bases). V dropped 4 bases and J dropped 7 bases, with 16 bases sitting between them. The germline V gene encodes CDR1 SGHVS and CDR2 FNYEAQ. This CDR3 is built from 14 residues. The CDR3 bases are TGTGCCAGCAGCTCCTGGGAGGGGATTGGTGAAGCTTTCTTT. Translated, it gives CASSSWEGIGEAFF.

This chain uses TRBV6-5 with TRBJ2-5, with 12 bases lining up with TRBD2. The CDR3 has 15 residues. Germline assignment: CDR1 MNHEY and CDR2 SVGAGI. With V trimmed by 0 bases and J by 5 bases, 1 base remained unmatched. CDR3 protein: CASSYSGTSGETQYF. The CDR3 DNA is TGTGCCAGCAGTTACTCGGGGACTAGCGGGGAGACCCAGTACTTC.

A few counts support this clone. The CDR3 sequence is CASSQDLGLGDNEQFF. The CDR3 DNA sequence: TGTGCCAGCAGCCAAGATCTCGGTCTGGGCGACAATGAGCAGTTCTTC. The J gene is TRBJ2-1, the V gene TRBV14; no firm D call. V was clipped by 0 bases and J by 5 bases, with 14 bases between them. Germline-derived CDR1 and CDR2 are SGHDN and FVKESK. CDR3 length: 16 residues.

This clone was seen a few times. This chain uses TRBV7-9 with TRBJ1-1; no firm D call. CDR1 SEHNR and CDR2 FQNEAQ come from the germline V gene (reference sequence). This CDR3 has 14 residues. Trimming took off 7 bases at V and 5 bases at J, with 17 bases between the two ends. In DNA form, the CDR3 reads TGTGCCAGCAACCGGGCGTCTAAAGGGACTGAAGCTTTCTTT. Amino acids: CASNRASKGTEAFF. The full variable domain, in which reference TRBV7-9 and TRBJ1-1 provide the parts outside the CDR3, is DTGVSQNPRHKITKRGQNVTFRCDPISEHNRLYWYRQTLGQGPEFLTYFQNEAQLEKSRLLSDRFSAERPKGSFSTLEIQRTEQGDSAMYLCASNRASKGTEAFFGQGTRLTVV.

The rearrangement links TRBV4-1 to TRBJ1-2, with 8 bases matching TRBD1. Germline V gene lookup returns CDR1 MGHRA and CDR2 YSYEKL. V shed 0 bases and J 5 bases; nucleotides not matched to a gene: 17. The CDR3 extends over 19 amino acids. CDR3 coding DNA: TGCGCCAGCAGCCAAGATCCCTCTAACTCCGGACAGGGTGGATATGGCTACACCTTC. Its protein product is CASSQDPSNSGQGGYGYTF.

The chain joins TRBV2 to TRBJ2-1; 9 nucleotides match TRBD2. Germline CDR1 SNHLY, CDR2 FYNNEI. V lost 8 bases, J lost 7 bases, and 6 bases stayed unmatched. The CDR3 is made up of 13 amino acids. CDR3 sequence (DNA): TGTGCCAGCTACGGGCGGGAGGGAAATGAGCAGTTCTTC. Its protein is CASYGREGNEQFF.

The rearrangement uses TRBV11-1 and TRBJ1-2, with D perhaps matching TRBD1 (6 bases). Trimming stripped 2 bases from V and 8 bases from J, with 12 bases between. The CDR3 consists of 13 residues. CDR1 and CDR2 from the germline V gene are SGHAT and FQDESV (reference sequence). The CDR3 loop is CASSLTDQGGYTF. CDR3 coding DNA: TGTGCCAGCAGCTTAACGGATCAGGGGGGCTACACCTTC.

The chain's CDR3 is CASSVGTGAGNTIYF. DNA for the CDR3: TGTGCCAGCAGCGTAGGGACAGGGGCTGGAAACACCATATATTTT. The chain has TRBV9 and TRBJ1-3; TRBD1 agrees at 9 bases. The V gene's germline CDR1 is SGDLS and CDR2 YYNGEE. V shed 0 bases, J shed 2 bases, and the junction held 0 bases outside the gene matches. The CDR3 covers 15 residues.

The V call is TRBV18, the J call TRBJ2-3, with D tentatively TRBD1 (6 bases). Looked up from germline, CDR1 is KGHSH and CDR2 is LQKENI. The CDR3 consists of 16 residues. The ends were cut back, 1 base at V and 2 bases at J, with 13 bases in the middle. DNA for the CDR3: TGTGCCAGCTCACCACAACCGGGACACTTCACAGATACGCAGTATTTT. Its translation is CASSPQPGHFTDTQYF.

The gene calls are TRBV5-8 and TRBJ1-5, with D possibly being TRBD1 (5 bases). The CDR3 loop spans 15 amino acids. Trimming pared 0 bases from V and 7 bases from J, leaving 14 bases between. Germline V CDR1 and CDR2: SGHTS, YDEGEE. CDR3 DNA sequence: TGTGCCAGCAGCTTGGCGGGGGATTCGGGCCAGCCCCAGCATTTT. It yields the protein CASSLAGDSGQPQHF.

This clone is classed as medium-sized. The chain employs TRBV7-6 and TRBJ2-7, with 10 bases fitting TRBD1. The CDR3 loop spans 17 amino acids. Germline V gene data show CDR1 as SGHVS and CDR2 as FNYEAQ. V dropped 1 base and J dropped 1; count of bases not matched to a gene: 7. DNA for the CDR3: TGTGCCAGCAGCTTAGGGGCCGCGGGACAGGGGTCCTACGAGCAGTACTTC. This encodes CASSLGAAGQGSYEQYF.

This clone showed up just once. This chain joins TRBV6-5 and TRBJ1-2, with a possible D match to TRBD1 (5 bases). The CDR3 has 15 residues. Germline V CDR1 and CDR2: MNHEY, SVGAGI. V was clipped by 6 bases and J by 3 bases, with 17 bases between them. The CDR3 region has the DNA TGTGCCAGCAGAACAGAGGGCGGAGGGGACTATGGCTACACCTTC. Translated: CASRTEGGGDYGYTF.

The chain links TRBV5-4 to TRBJ2-7, with D perhaps TRBD2 (7 bases). Germline-derived CDR1 and CDR2 are SGHNT and YYREEE (reference sequence). V was trimmed by 0 bases and J by 6 bases, leaving 16 bases between them. This CDR3 spans 15 amino acids. CDR3 nucleotide sequence: TGTGCCAGCAGCTTGGTTCGGGGGGCGCTTTCCGAGCAGTACTTC. This sequence encodes CASSLVRGALSEQYF.

V and J are TRBV5-4 and TRBJ2-3; TRBD2 might be the D (6 bases). From germline, CDR1 is SGHNT and CDR2 YYREEE (reference sequence). This CDR3 contains 15 residues. Trimming took off 1 base at V and 1 base at J, with 10 bases between the two ends. Here the CDR3 DNA reads TGTGCCAGCAGCTTGTCCTCTAGCGGCACAGATACGCAGTATTTT. Protein: CASSLSSSGTDTQYF.

CDR3 sequence: CSVEPWQASSYNEQFF. The CDR3 nucleotides read TGCAGCGTTGAGCCGTGGCAGGCAAGCTCCTACAATGAGCAGTTCTTC. The gene calls are TRBV29-1 and TRBJ2-1; D unresolved. With 3 bases removed from V and 0 bases from J, the gap between germline ends came to 15 bases. There are 16 residues in the CDR3. CDR1 SQVTM and CDR2 ANQGSEA come from the germline V gene.

This chain connects TRBV5-4 to TRBJ2-3, with 8 nucleotides matching TRBD2. The CDR3 spans 15 residues. The V gene's germline CDR1 is SGHNT and CDR2 YYREEE (reference sequence). After removal of 2 bases from V and 2 bases from J, the junction contained 4 bases not matched to a gene. The CDR3, as DNA: TGTGCCAGCAGCTTACCGGGACTAGACACAGATACGCAGTATTTT. Protein: CASSLPGLDTDTQYF.